Listed here is a single TCR beta chain. Ten or more counts support this clonotype. What antigen it recognizes has not been identified. No quality values exist for individual bases; no much larger clone is one base distant. These data are taken from a study of T-cell memory formation after mild COVID-19 (dated by TCRdb to the early 2020s). Background on the whole study: Most TCR sequence clusters were specific to one of the two donors. Longitudinal TCRalpha and TCRbeta repertoire sequencing tracked T-cell clones expanding and contracting after mild COVID-19 in two donors. The cohort was made up of two young adult volunteers, one female and one male, who were previously healthy.

Instrument on record: Illumina NovaSeq 6000. TCRalpha and TCRbeta cDNA libraries were built by 5'RACE with constant-segment primers, adding sample barcodes and unique molecular identifiers. RNA was extracted from every sample with Trizol reagent. Amplification of the libraries took two PCR steps, and the second step added a second sample barcode plus Illumina TruSeq adapters. The libraries were sequenced on an Illumina NovaSeq using 2 x 150 bp paired-end reads. As for the authors' bioinformatics: Reads were demultiplexed and collapsed into UMI-guided consensus sequences with migec v1.2.7. Using mixcr v2.1.11, the UMI consensuses were aligned to TRA and TRB V and J templates and assembled into clonotypes. Clonotypes were classified as expanded or contracted when called significant by both edgeR and NoisET, with noise models trained on biological replicates. edgeR calls used a false discovery rate-adjusted p below 0.01 and a log2 fold-change threshold of 1. As an exploratory analysis of dynamics, PCA with hierarchical clustering was applied to max-normalized trajectories of the 1000 most abundant clonotypes. Separately sequenced CD4+ and CD8+ repertoires were used to assign a CD4 or CD8 phenotype to each responding clone. Using fastp trimming at Q25 and MiXCR clonotype assembly, TCRdb reanalyzed the public sequencing data and kept in-frame beta chains. For every CDR3 protein sequence, its rows merge into one entry that carries the most common genes and DNA. TCRdb's processing, not the authors' own work, is the source of the V and J calls. The sample profile shows hundreds of thousands of distinct CDR3 sequences; around 15% of them were found once. The top ten constitute 22% of the sample.

V lost 5 bases and J lost 5 bases, and the count of bases not matched to a germline gene is 6. Taken from cysteine to phenylalanine, the CDR3 has 14 residues. The read is trimmed to its CDR3 DNA, 42 bases read in frame from base 1. Ficoll-Paque density gradient centrifugation was the method used to isolate PBMCs. Overall results and qualifications from the work: Some responding clones were detected in pre-infection memory, suggesting pre-existing cross-reactive memory T cells joined the SARS-CoV-2 response. Balanced CD4/CD8 phenotypes were observed for clones contracting from day 15 to 85, whereas a bias towards CD4+ was observed for a second wave of clones expanding from day 15 to 37. Contracting CD4+ clones were located mainly in the CM and EM memory subsets, whereas CD8+ clones were found to be enriched in EMRA. Only a couple of mild cases were covered in the study, and larger cohorts including severe cases with pre-infection samples were considered necessary. Whether the second-wave clones peaking on day 37 were SARS-CoV-2 specific was not confirmed.

The V gene is TRBV12-3 or TRBV12-4 and the J gene is TRBJ2-5, with 9 bases matching TRBD1. This clonotype originated in a man aged 18-30 years who had mild COVID-19 (a few samples of this study predate the infection). The sample titles of this study are shuffled in the database, so cell type and time point are left out; the donor was told from shared clones. Sequenced sample: PBMCs or a T cell subset sorted from them (not recorded which). The nucleotide sequence is TGTGCCAGCAGTCCACAGGGGGCGCGGGAGACCCAGTACTTC. It specifies CASSPQGARETQYF.